This T cell receptor (beta chain) appears in the sequencing data of a study of blood T cells in healthy people across ages. Overall study: For every two T cells, template switching captured about one barcoded beta molecule.

J lost 9 bases, V lost 5 bases, and 11 bases had no gene match. The length of the CDR3 is 15 residues. Alongside a J-beta primer mix, a sample-barcoded 5' primer served in a second PCR lasting about 7 to 12 cycles. All samples yielded 2.5 million or more CDR3-containing paired-end reads. TCRdb independently ran MiXCR on the 5' RACE reads; one entry per CDR3 protein. The sample yields hundreds of thousands of distinct CDR3 sequences, approximately 52% seen once. Samples each yielded at least 5.5 micrograms of total RNA. The origin of this receptor is a woman aged 80 or older in good health. Sequenced input: blood. J is TRBJ1-4 and V is TRBV12-3 or TRBV12-4, with TRBD1 matching 8 bases. The CDR3 region has the DNA TGTGCCAGCAGTCTCAGGGGGCCGGATTATAAAAAACTGTTTTTT. The encoded protein is CASSLRGPDYKKLFF.